This TCR beta chain was recorded in a study of T cell responses to AZD1222 COVID-19 vaccine. The study, taken as a whole, reports: Only five to seven individuals given AZD1222 were seropositive at baseline. Donors in the cohort were predominantly white British and more often female, and clonal diversity was possibly underestimated.

Generated by immunoSEQ multiplex PCR, the TCRdb table keeps only in-frame clones and is missing some. Of approximately 150,000 clones listed, about 90% are singletons. Of note for this clone: What it binds is not known.

The material sequenced was peripheral blood, taken on day 0 of AZD1222 vaccination. The clonotype originates from an adult in good health.

CDR3 region: CASNEPGQGNTEAFF. The CDR3 DNA reads as TGTGCCAGCAACGAACCGGGACAGGGTAACACTGAAGCTTTCTTT. This rearrangement joins TRBV6-5 to TRBJ1-1; 9 bases are shared with TRBD1. The V segment lost 7 bases and the J segment 2 bases; nucleotides outside the gene matches: 8. The CDR3 totals 15 residues. Germline V gives CDR1 MNHEY, CDR2 SVGAGI.